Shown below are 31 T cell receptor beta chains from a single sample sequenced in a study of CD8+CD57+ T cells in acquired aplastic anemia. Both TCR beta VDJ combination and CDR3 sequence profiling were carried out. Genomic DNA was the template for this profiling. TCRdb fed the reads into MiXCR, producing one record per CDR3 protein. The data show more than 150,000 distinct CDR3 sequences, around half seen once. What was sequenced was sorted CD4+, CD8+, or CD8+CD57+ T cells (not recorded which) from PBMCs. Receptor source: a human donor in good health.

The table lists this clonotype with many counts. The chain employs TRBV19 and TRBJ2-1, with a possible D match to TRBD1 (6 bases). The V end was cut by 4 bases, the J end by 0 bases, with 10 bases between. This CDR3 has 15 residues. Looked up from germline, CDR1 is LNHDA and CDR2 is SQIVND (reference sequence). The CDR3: CASSNDRSSYNEQFF. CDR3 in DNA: TGTGCCAGTAGTAACGACAGGAGCTCCTACAATGAGCAGTTCTTC.

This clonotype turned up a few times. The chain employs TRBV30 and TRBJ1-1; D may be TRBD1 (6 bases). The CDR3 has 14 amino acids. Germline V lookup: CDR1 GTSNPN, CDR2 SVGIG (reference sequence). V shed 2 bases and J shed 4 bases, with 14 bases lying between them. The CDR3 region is CAWSNLLGATEAFF. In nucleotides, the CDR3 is TGTGCCTGGAGTAACCTTTTGGGGGCCACTGAAGCTTTCTTT.

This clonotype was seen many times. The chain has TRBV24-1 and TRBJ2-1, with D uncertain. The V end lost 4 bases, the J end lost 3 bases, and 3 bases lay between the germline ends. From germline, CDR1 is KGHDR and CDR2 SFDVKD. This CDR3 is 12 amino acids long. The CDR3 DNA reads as TGTGCCACCAGTGACCTCTACAATGAGCAGTTCTTC. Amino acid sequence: CATSDLYNEQFF.

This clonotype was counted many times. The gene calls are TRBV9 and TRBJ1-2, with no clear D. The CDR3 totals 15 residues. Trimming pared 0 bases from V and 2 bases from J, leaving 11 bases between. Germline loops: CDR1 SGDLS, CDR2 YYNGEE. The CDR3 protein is CASSVAKVGNYGYTF. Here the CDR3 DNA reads TGTGCCAGCAGCGTAGCTAAGGTTGGGAACTATGGCTACACCTTC.

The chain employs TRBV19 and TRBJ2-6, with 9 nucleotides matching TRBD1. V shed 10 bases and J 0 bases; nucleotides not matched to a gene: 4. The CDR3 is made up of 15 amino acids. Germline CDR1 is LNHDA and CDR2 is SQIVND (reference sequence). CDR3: CAIRDRDSGANVLTF. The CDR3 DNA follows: TGTGCCATCCGGGACAGGGACTCTGGGGCCAACGTCCTGACTTTC.

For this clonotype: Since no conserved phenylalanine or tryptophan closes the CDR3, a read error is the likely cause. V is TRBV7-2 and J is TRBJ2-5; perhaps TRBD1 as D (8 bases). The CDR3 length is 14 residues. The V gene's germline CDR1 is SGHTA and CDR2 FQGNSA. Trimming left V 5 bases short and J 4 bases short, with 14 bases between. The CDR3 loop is CASSLTGGAETQYL. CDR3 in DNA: TGTGCCAGCAGCCTAACAGGGGGGGCAGAGACCCAGTACCTC.

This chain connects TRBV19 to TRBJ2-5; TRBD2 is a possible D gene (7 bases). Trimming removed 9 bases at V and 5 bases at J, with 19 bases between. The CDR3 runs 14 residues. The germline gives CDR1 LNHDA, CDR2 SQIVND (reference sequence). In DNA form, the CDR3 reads TGTGCCAGCAATGGGGGCGGGAGTTTTGAGACCCAGTACTTC. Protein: CASNGGGSFETQYF.

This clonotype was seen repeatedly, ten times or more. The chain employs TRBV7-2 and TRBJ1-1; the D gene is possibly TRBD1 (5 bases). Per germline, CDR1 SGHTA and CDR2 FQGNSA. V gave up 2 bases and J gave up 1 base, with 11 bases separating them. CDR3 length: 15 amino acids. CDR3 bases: TGTGCCAGCAGCTTAAAATCAGGGTCGAACACTGAAGCTTTCTTT. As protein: CASSLKSGSNTEAFF.

The CDR3 protein is CASTPPGAGTDTQYF. For the CDR3, the DNA is TGTGCCAGTACGCCCCCAGGGGCCGGCACAGATACGCAGTATTTT. The chain joins TRBV19 to TRBJ2-3; TRBD1 might be the D (6 bases). The CDR3 length is 15 residues. Germline V lookup: CDR1 LNHDA, CDR2 SQIVND (reference sequence). Trimming stripped 7 bases from V and 1 base from J, with 15 bases between.

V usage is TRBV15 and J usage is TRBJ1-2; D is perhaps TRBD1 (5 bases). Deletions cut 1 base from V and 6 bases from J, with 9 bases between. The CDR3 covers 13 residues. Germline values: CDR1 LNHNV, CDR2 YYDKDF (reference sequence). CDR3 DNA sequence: TGTGCCACCAGCAGAGGGGTGGGGGATGGCTACACCTTC. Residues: CATSRGVGDGYTF.

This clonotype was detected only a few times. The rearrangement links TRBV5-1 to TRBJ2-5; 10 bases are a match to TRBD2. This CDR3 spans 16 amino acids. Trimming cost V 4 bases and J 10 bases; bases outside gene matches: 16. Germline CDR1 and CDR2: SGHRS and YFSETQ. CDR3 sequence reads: CASSPTGTSARGGQYF. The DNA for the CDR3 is TGCGCCAGCAGCCCGACCGGGACTAGCGCCCGGGGGGGCCAGTACTTC.

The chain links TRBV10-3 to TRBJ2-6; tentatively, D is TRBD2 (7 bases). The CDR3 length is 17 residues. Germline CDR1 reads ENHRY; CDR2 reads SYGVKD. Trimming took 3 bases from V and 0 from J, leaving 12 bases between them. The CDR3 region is CAISDGRGGSGANVLTF. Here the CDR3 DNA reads TGTGCCATCAGTGATGGAAGGGGGGGCTCTGGGGCCAACGTCCTGACTTTC.

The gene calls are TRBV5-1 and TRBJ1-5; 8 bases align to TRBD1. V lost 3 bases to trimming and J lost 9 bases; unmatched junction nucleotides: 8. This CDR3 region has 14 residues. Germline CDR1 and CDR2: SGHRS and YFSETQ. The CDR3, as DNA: TGCGCCAGCAGCTCCGGACAGGGAGGGGGGCCCCAGCATTTT. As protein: CASSSGQGGGPQHF.

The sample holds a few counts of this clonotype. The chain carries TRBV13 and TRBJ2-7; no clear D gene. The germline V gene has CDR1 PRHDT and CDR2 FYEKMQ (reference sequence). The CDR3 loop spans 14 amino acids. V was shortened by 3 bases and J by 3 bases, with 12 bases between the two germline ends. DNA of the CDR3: TGTGCCAGCAGCTTCGGTGTCGACGACTACGAGCAGTACTTC. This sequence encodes CASSFGVDDYEQYF.

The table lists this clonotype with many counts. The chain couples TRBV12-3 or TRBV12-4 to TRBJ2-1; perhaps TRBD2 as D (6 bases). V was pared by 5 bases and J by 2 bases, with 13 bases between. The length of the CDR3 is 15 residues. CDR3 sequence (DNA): TGTGCCAGCAGTCCTCCCGGCGGGGCCTACAATGAGCAGTTCTTC. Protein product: CASSPPGGAYNEQFF.

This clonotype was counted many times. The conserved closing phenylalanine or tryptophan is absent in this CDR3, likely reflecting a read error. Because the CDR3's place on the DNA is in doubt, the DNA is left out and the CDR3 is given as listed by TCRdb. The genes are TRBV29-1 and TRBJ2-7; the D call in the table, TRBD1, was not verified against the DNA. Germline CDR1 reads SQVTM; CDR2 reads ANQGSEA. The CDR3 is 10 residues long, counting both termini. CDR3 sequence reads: CSVEQGAMYL.

The CDR3: CASSDPLAFYEQYF. In DNA, the CDR3 is TGTGCCAGCAGTGACCCACTAGCTTTCTACGAGCAGTACTTC. The chain uses TRBV2 and TRBJ2-7, with D perhaps matching TRBD2 (6 bases). V was cut by 3 bases and J by 3 bases, with 12 bases left in between. CDR1 is SNHLY and CDR2 is FYNNEI in the germline V gene. The CDR3 consists of 14 residues.

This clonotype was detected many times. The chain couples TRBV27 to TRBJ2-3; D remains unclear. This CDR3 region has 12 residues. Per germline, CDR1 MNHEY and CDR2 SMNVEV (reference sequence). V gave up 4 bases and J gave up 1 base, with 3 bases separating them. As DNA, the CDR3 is TGTGCCAGCAGTTCTGGCACAGATACGCAGTATTTT. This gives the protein CASSSGTDTQYF.

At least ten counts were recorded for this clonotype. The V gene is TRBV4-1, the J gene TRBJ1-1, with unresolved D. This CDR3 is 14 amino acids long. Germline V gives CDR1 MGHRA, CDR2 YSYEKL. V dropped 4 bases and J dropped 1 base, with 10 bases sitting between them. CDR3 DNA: TGCGCCAGCAGCCGCGGACGGCCGAACACTGAAGCTTTCTTT. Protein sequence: CASSRGRPNTEAFF.

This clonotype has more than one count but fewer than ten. The CDR3 sequence is CASRRTVEAFF. The CDR3 DNA reads TGTGCCAGCAGAAGGACAGTTGAAGCTTTCTTT. The rearrangement joins TRBV7-2 to TRBJ1-1, with D maybe TRBD1 (6 bases). Germline values: CDR1 SGHTA, CDR2 FQGNSA. This CDR3 region has 11 residues. V lost 6 bases and J 7 bases, leaving 9 bases between the germline ends.

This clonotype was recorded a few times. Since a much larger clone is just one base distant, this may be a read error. CDR3 DNA sequence: TGTGCCAGCAGCCTTGCACGGGACAGATTCGACTACGAGCAGTACTTC. It specifies CASSLARDRFDYEQYF. This chain connects TRBV11-1 to TRBJ2-7, with 7 bases aligning to TRBD1. The CDR3 is 16 residues long. The V gene end was trimmed by 5 bases and the J gene end by 3 bases; junction bases not matched to a gene: 13. Germline values: CDR1 SGHAT, CDR2 FQDESV (reference sequence).

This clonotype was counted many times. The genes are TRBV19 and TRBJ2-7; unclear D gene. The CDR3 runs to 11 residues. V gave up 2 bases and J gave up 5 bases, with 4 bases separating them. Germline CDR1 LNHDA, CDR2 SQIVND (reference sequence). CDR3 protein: CASSIRDEQYF. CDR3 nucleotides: TGTGCCAGTAGTATAAGGGACGAGCAGTACTTC.

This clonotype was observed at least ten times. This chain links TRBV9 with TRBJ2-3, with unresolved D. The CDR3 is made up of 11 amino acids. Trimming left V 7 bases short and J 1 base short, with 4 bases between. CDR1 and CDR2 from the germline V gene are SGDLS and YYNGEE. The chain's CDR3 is CASGGTDTQYF. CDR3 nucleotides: TGTGCCAGCGGGGGCACAGATACGCAGTATTTT.

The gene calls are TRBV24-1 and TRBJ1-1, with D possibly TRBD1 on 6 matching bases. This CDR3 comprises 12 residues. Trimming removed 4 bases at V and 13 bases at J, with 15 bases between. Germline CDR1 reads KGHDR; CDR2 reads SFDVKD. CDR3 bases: TGTGCCACCAGTGACCCGGACAGCGGGGGTTTCTTT. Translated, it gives CATSDPDSGGFF.

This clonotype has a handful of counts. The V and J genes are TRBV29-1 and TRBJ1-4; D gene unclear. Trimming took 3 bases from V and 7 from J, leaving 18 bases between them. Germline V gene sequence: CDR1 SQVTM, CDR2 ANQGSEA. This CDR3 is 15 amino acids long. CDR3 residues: CSVDVRTGEREKLFF. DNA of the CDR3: TGCAGCGTTGATGTGAGGACCGGAGAGCGTGAAAAACTGTTTTTT.

CDR3 sequence: CASSGGSSTDTQYF. In nucleotides, the CDR3 is TGTGCCAGCAGCGGGGGGTCTAGCACAGATACGCAGTATTTT. V usage is TRBV7-8 and J usage is TRBJ2-3; D perhaps matches TRBD2 (6 bases). With 5 bases removed from V and 0 bases from J, the gap between germline ends came to 9 bases. CDR3 size: 14 residues. Per germline, CDR1 SGHVS and CDR2 FQNEAQ.

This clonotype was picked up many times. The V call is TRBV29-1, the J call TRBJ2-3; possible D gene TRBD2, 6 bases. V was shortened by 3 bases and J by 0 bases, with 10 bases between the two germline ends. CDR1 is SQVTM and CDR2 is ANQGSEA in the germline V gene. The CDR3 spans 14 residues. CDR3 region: CSVDQGLSTDTQYF. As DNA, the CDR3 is TGCAGCGTTGATCAGGGACTTAGCACAGATACGCAGTATTTT.

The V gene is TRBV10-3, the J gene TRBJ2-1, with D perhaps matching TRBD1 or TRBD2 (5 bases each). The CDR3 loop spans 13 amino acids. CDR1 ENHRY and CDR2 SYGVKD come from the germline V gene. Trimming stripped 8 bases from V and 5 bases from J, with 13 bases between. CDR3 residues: CAISPRGDNEQFF. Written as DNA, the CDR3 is TGTGCCATCTCCCCGAGGGGAGACAATGAGCAGTTCTTC.

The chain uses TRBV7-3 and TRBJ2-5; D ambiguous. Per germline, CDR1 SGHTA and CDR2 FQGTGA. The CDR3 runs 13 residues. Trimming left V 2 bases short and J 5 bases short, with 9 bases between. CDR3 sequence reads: CASSLEAYETQYF. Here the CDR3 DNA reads TGTGCCAGCAGCTTAGAGGCGTACGAGACCCAGTACTTC.

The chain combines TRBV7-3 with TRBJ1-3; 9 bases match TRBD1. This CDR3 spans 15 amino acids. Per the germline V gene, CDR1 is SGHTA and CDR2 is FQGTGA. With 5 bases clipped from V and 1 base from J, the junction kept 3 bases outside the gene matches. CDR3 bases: TGTGCCAGCAGCATCGGACAGGGGTCTGGAAACACCATATATTTT. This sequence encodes CASSIGQGSGNTIYF.

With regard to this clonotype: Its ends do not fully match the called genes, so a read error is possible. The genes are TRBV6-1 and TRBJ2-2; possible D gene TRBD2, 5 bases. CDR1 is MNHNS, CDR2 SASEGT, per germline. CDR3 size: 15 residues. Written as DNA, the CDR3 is TGTGCCAGCAGTGAAGCGTTGGGGTGGGCCGGGGAGCTGTCTTTT. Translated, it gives CASSEALGWAGELSF.